This TCR beta chain derives from a study of blood T cell repertoires in COVID-19. Clones were read by immunoSEQ multiplex PCR, and TCRdb kept only the in-frame ones, dropping some. The data hold 55,000 to 75,000 clones, with approximately 90% observed a single time. The germline V gene has CDR1 SGDLS and CDR2 YYNGEE. The V gene lost 3 bases and the J gene lost 1 base, with 11 bases spanning the gap. The CDR3 consists of 14 residues. The receptor was isolated from a human donor in a cohort sampled during active COVID-19. This chain connects TRBV9 to TRBJ2-7, with D perhaps matching TRBD1 (6 bases). Input material: peripheral blood. This chain's CDR3 is CASSASQGSYEQYF. The CDR3 DNA reads TGTGCCAGCAGCGCTTCGCAGGGGTCCTACGAGCAGTACTTC.